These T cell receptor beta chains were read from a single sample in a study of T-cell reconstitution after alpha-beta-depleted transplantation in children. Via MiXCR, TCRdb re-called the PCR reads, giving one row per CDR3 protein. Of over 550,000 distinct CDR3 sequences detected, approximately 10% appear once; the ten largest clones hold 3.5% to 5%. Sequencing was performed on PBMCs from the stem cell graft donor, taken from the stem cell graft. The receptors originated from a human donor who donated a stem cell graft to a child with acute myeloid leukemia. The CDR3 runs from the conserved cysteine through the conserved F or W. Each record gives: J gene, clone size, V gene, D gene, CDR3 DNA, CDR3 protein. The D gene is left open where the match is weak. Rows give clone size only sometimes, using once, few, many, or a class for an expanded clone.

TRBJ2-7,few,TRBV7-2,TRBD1,TGTGCCAGCAGCCCCAGGACAGGGGGACTCGAGCAGTACTTC,CASSPRTGGLEQYF
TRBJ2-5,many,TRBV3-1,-,TGTGCCAGCACCTCCTTGGCTCCTGAGACCCAGTACTTC,CASTSLAPETQYF
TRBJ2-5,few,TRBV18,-,TGTGCCAGCTTCGGACAAGAGACCCAGTACTTC,CASFGQETQYF
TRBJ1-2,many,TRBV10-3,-,TGTGCCATCAGTGACGGGGCGGACTACTATGGCTACACCTTC,CAISDGADYYGYTF
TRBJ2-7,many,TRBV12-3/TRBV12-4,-,TGTGCCAGCCGCGTAAGAGACGAGCAGTACTTC,CASRVRDEQYF
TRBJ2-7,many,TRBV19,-,TGTGCCAGTAGTATCCCTACCTACGAGCAGTACTTC,CASSIPTYEQYF
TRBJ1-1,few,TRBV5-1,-,TGCGCCAGCAGCTTTGGACATTTGAGTGAAGCTTTCTTT,CASSFGHLSEAFF
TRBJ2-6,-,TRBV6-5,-,TGTGCCAGCAGTTACTCCCTTTCGATCGCCAACGTCCTGACTTTC,CASSYSLSIANVLTF
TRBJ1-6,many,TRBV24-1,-,TGTGCCACCAGTGATCAGGGTGGATCACCCCTCCACTTT,CATSDQGGSPLHF
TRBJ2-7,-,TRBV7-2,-,TGTGCCAGCAGCTTAGTTGGGCTATATAACGAGCAGTACTTC,CASSLVGLYNEQYF
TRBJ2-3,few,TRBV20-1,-,TGCAGTGCTAGAGCTGCAGGAGCAGATACGCAGTATTTT,CSARAAGADTQYF
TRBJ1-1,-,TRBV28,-,TGTGCCAGCAGCCCTCCCCGGGGAGGGTATGTCGAAGCTTTCTTT,CASSPPRGGYVEAFF
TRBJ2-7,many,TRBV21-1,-,TGTGCCAGCAGCAAAGACCGGTCCGGCTCCTACGAGCAGTACTTC,CASSKDRSGSYEQYF
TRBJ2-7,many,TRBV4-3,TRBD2,TGCGCCAGCAGGTTAAAAGAGCTAGCGGGAAACTACGAGCAGTACTTC,CASRLKELAGNYEQYF
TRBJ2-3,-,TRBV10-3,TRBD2,TGTGCCACCGGCGTAGGGCGGGAGGGCCTTTCGGATACGCAGTATTTT,CATGVGREGLSDTQYF
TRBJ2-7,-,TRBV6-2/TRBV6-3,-,TGTGCCAGCAGTGGCCCCGGGACTGGGTCCTACGAGCAGTACTTC,CASSGPGTGSYEQYF
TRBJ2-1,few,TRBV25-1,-,TGTGCCAGCAGTGAGGGCCTAGCAAGCTCCTACAATGAGCAGTTCTTC,CASSEGLASSYNEQFF
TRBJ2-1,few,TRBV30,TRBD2,TGTGCCTGGAGTCGTAGCGGGAGCGCCTACAATGAGCAGTTCTTC,CAWSRSGSAYNEQFF
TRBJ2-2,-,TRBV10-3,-,TGTGCCATCAGTGAGTCGAAACAGGGGGGGACCGGGGAGCTGTTTTTT,CAISESKQGGTGELFF
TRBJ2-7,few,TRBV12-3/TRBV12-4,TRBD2,TGTGCCAGCAGTCCGCAACTAGCGGGAGGAGGGGGGGGGCAGTACTTC,CASSPQLAGGGGGQYF
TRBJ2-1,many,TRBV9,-,TGTGCCAGCAGCCCTCCCGGGAAACGAGAAGTGAATGAGCAGTTCTTC,CASSPPGKREVNEQFF
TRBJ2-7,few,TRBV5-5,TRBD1,TGTGCCAGCAGCTTCACGGGACAGGGAACCTACGAGCAGTACTTC,CASSFTGQGTYEQYF
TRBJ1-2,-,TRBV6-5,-,TGTGCCAGCAGTTACGACCTACTATATGGCTACACCTTC,CASSYDLLYGYTF
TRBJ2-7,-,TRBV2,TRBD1,TGTGCCAGCATTAGGGACAGGGGGACCTACGAGCAGTACTTC,CASIRDRGTYEQYF
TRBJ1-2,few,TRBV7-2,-,TGTGCCAGCAGCTTAGCCGAACAGGGACGTGGCTACACCTTC,CASSLAEQGRGYTF